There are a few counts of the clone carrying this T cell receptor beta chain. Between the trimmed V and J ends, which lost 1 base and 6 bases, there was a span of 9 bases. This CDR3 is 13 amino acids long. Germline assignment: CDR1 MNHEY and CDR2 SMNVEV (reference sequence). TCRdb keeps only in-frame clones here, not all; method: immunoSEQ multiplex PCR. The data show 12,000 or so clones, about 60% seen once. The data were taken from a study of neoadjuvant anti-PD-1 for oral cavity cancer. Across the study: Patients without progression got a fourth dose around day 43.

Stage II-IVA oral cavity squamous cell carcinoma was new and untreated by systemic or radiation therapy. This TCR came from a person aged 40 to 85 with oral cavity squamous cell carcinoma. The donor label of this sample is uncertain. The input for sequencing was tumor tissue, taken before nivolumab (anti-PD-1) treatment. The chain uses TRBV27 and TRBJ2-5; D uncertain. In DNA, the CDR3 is TGTGCCAGCAGTTTATGGGGTGAGCAGACCCAGTACTTC. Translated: CASSLWGEQTQYF.